What follows describes a single T cell receptor (beta chain). Random hexamers primed reverse transcription of about 0.45 to 1 ug RNA. It was immunoSEQ multiplex PCR that amplified TCR beta CDR3 across 54 Vbeta and 13 Jbeta. In TCRdb, the immunoSEQ multiplex PCR reads were re-called with MiXCR into one record per CDR3 protein. The table records 95,000 to 150,000 distinct CDR3 sequences, about 95% of them present only once. The data stem from a study of CD8 T cells in Susac syndrome. Turning to the study itself: When their blood was taken, the Susac syndrome patients had either not yet had any therapy, were taking corticosteroids, or were taking intravenous immunoglobulin alone.

Sequencing of TCR beta drew on CD8+ and CD4+ T cells from blood. Germline V gives CDR1 SQVTM, CDR2 ANQGSEA. This CDR3 spans 13 amino acids. V shed 4 bases and J 7 bases; nucleotides not matched to a gene: 8. Sequencing input: CD8+ T cells from PBMCs. The chain couples TRBV29-1 to TRBJ2-7; TRBD1 agrees at 9 bases. This sequence originates from a human donor with Susac syndrome. Here the CDR3 DNA reads TGCAGCGTTGTGGGGACAGGGTTCTATGAGCAGTACTTC. Translating it yields CSVVGTGFYEQYF.